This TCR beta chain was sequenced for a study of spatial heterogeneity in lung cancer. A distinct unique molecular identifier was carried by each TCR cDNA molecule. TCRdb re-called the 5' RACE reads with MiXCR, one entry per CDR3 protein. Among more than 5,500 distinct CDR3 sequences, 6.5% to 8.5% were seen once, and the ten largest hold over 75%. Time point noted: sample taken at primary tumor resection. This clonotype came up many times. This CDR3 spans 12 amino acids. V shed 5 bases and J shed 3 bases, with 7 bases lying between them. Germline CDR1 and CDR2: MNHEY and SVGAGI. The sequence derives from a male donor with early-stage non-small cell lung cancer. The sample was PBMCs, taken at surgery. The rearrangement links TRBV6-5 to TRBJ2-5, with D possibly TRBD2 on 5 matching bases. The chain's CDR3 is CASSLEEETQYF. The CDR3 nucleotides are TGTGCCAGCAGTCTGGAGGAAGAGACCCAGTACTTC.